The source of this TCR beta chain is a study of blood T cell repertoires in COVID-19. Study as a whole: Samples of COVID-19 (acute and convalescent) were obtained from the United States, Italy and Spain.

Per the study methods: Amplification of reference gene primers was used by the study to estimate nucleated cell counts. TCRdb keeps only in-frame clones here, not all; method: immunoSEQ multiplex PCR. The D gene and trimming were derived from the DNA, and the V and J assignments and clone size from that table. The table lists 400,000 or so clones, 90% of them singletons. V lost 5 bases to trimming and J lost 5 bases; unmatched junction nucleotides: 3. The CDR3 has 14 residues. The germline CDR1 and CDR2 sequences are LNHDA and SQIVND (reference sequence). Among Cohort 3 donors, those recovered had two negative PCRs, clearance, or symptom resolution.

The chain combines TRBV19 with TRBJ2-1, with 10 nucleotides matching TRBD2. Material for sequencing was PBMCs or T cells enriched from blood (not recorded which). This TCR was recovered from a young man who had recovered from COVID-19. CDR3 residues: CASSLLAGNNEQFF. The CDR3 DNA follows: TGTGCCAGTAGTTTACTAGCGGGGAACAATGAGCAGTTCTTC.